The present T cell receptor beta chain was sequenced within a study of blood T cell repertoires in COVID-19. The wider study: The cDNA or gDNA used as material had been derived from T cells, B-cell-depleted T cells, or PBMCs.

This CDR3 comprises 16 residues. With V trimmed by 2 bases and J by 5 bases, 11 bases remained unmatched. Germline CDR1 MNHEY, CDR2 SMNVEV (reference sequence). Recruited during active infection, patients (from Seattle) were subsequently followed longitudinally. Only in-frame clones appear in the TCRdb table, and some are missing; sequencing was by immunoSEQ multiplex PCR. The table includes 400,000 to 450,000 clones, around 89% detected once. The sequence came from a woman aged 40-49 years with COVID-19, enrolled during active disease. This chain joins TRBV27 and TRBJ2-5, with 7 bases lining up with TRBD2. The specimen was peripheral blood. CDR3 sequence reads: CASSLRLGGGYETQYF. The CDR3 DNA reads TGTGCCAGCAGTTTACGTTTGGGGGGGGGTTACGAGACCCAGTACTTC.